The clone carrying this T cell receptor (beta chain) was found a few times. This specimen belongs to a study of CD8 T cells in ankylosing spondylitis. The CDR3 extends over 17 amino acids. Germline CDR1 reads SGHTA; CDR2 reads FQGNSA. The V end lost 8 bases, the J end lost 1 base, and 20 bases lay between the germline ends. By quantitative 5'-RACE with molecular barcodes, the TCR beta libraries were made. TCRdb analysed the 5' RACE reads with MiXCR anew, one entry per CDR3 protein. The sample lists approximately 250,000 distinct CDR3 sequences; under 8.5% were seen once. Specimen: blood, either unsorted or a sorted T cell fraction (not recorded which). This TCR derives from a female donor with ankylosing spondylitis or in good health (not recorded which). The rearrangement joins TRBV7-2 to TRBJ2-2; the D gene is possibly TRBD2 (7 bases). The CDR3 region is CASGSRAGTMNTGELFF. CDR3 in DNA: TGTGCCAGCGGATCCAGAGCGGGGACAATGAACACCGGGGAGCTGTTTTTT.